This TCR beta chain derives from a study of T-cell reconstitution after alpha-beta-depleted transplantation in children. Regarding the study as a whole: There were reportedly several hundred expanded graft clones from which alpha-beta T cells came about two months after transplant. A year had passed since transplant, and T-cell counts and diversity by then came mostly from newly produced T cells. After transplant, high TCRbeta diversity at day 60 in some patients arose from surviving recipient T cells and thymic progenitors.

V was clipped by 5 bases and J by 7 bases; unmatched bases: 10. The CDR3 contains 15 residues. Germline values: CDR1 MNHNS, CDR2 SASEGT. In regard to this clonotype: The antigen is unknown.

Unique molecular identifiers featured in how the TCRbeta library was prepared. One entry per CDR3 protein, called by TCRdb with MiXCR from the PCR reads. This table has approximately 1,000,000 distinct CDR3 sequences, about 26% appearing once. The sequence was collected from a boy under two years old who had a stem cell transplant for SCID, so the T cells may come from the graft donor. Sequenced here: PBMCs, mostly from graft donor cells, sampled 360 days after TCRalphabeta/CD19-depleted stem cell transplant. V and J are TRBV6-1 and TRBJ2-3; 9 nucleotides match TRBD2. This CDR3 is CASSPTSGSKNTQYF. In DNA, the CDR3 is TGTGCCAGCAGTCCGACTAGCGGTTCAAAGAATACGCAGTATTTT.